These T cell receptor beta chains were read from a single sample in a study of T cell responses to AZD1222 COVID-19 vaccine. Libraries were prepared by immunoSEQ multiplex PCR; TCRdb keeps only in-frame clonotypes and omits some of them. This sample has more than 110,000 clones, with 88% found just once. Source: peripheral blood, taken on day 0 of AZD1222 vaccination. All receptors derive from an adult in good health. Each CDR3 is given with its conserved first and last residue. The D gene is left open where the match is weak. The size of a clone is reported for some rows only, either as once, few or many, or as a class for expanded clones.

>TRBD1|-|TRBJ2-4|TRBV5-5
CASSLLNRDRVVKNIQYF
TGTGCCAGCAGCTTGCTAAACCGGGACAGGGTAGTCAAAAACATTCAGTACTTC
>TRBD2|-|TRBJ2-3|TRBV4-1
CASSLGLAASTDTQYF
TGCGCCAGCAGCCTAGGACTAGCGGCTAGCACAGATACGCAGTATTTT
>-|-|TRBJ1-3|TRBV3-1/TRBV3-2
CASSHQTAVSGNTIYF
TGTGCCAGCAGCCATCAGACAGCCGTTTCTGGAAACACCATATATTTT
>TRBD1|-|TRBJ1-5|TRBV10-1
CASSESPGGQPQHF
TGCGCCAGCAGTGAGTCGCCAGGGGGGCAGCCCCAGCATTTT
>TRBD2|-|TRBJ2-1|TRBV11-2
CASSLGGSGSSYNEQFF
TGTGCCAGCAGCTTAGGTGGTAGCGGGAGCTCCTACAATGAGCAGTTCTTC
>-|-|TRBJ1-5|TRBV19
CASSIDPAPPGAQHF
TGTGCCAGTAGTATAGATCCCGCACCCCCAGGGGCCCAGCATTTT
>TRBD1|-|TRBJ1-4|TRBV27
CASSFGQGNEKLFF
TGTGCCAGCAGTTTCGGACAGGGGAATGAAAAACTGTTTTTT
>-|once|TRBJ1-1|TRBV13
CASSRDPNTEAFF
TGTGCCAGCAGCCGGGACCCGAACACTGAAGCTTTCTTT
>-|-|TRBJ2-1|TRBV7-7
CASSPTTGYNEQFF
TGTGCCAGCAGCCCCACTACAGGCTACAATGAGCAGTTCTTC
>-|-|TRBJ1-4|TRBV7-2
CASSHSTTNEKLFF
TGTGCCAGCAGCCACAGTACAACTAATGAAAAACTGTTTTTT
>-|-|TRBJ2-3|TRBV6-5
CASSEDTQYF
TGTGCCAGCAGCGAAGATACGCAGTATTTT
>TRBD2|-|TRBJ2-1|TRBV28
CASSPGLPGLAGYNEQFF
TGTGCCAGCAGCCCCGGACTTCCGGGACTAGCGGGGTACAATGAGCAGTTCTTC
>-|-|TRBJ2-1|TRBV3-1/TRBV3-2
CASSQGAGEQFF
TGTGCCAGCAGCCAGGGAGCTGGAGAGCAGTTCTTC
>TRBD1|-|TRBJ1-6|TRBV7-2
CASSTLKQGGISPLHF
TGTGCCAGCTCCACCCTCAAACAGGGGGGAATTTCACCCCTCCACTTT
>-|-|TRBJ2-5|TRBV19
CASSTGLIETQYF
TGTGCCAGTAGTACCGGACTAATAGAGACCCAGTACTTC
>-|-|TRBJ2-1|TRBV4-3
CASSQRGLKEEQFF
TGCGCCAGCAGCCAAAGGGGCCTGAAGGAGGAGCAGTTCTTC
>-|-|TRBJ2-2|TRBV5-5
CASSLPGRNLAGELFF
TGTGCCAGCAGCTTACCGGGAAGAAACCTGGCGGGGGAGCTGTTTTTT
>TRBD2|-|TRBJ2-2|TRBV5-1
CASSFFSGQNTGELFF
TGCGCCAGCAGCTTCTTTAGCGGGCAGAACACCGGGGAGCTGTTTTTT
>TRBD2|-|TRBJ2-5|TRBV7-2
CASSPMGLAGETQYF
TGTGCCAGCAGCCCTATGGGACTAGCGGGAGAGACCCAGTACTTC
>-|-|TRBJ2-5|TRBV29-1
CSVGGWSGETQYF
TGCAGCGTTGGAGGGTGGAGTGGAGAGACCCAGTACTTC
>TRBD1|-|TRBJ2-7|TRBV7-2
CASSFTGTDLFDEQYF
TGTGCCAGCAGCTTCACCGGGACAGACCTTTTTGACGAGCAGTACTTC
>TRBD2|-|TRBJ2-7|TRBV20-1
CSASPMTSGRLVEQYF
TGCAGTGCTAGTCCGATGACTAGCGGGAGGTTAGTCGAGCAGTACTTC
>-|-|TRBJ2-7|TRBV7-5
CVRSLEIKSYEQYF
TGTGTCAGAAGCTTAGAGATTAAATCGTACGAGCAGTACTTC
>TRBD1|-|TRBJ1-2|TRBV7-2
CASSSTPEDRTRGYTF
TGTGCCAGCAGCTCCACACCAGAGGACAGGACGCGCGGCTACACCTTC
>TRBD1|-|TRBJ2-7|TRBV9
CASSPYWTGLYEQYF
TGTGCCAGCAGCCCGTATTGGACAGGCCTCTACGAGCAGTACTTC
>TRBD1|-|TRBJ2-7|TRBV27
CASSLERTGNEQYF
TGTGCCAGCAGTTTAGAGCGGACAGGAAACGAGCAGTACTTC
>-|once|TRBJ2-1|TRBV12-2
CASRLGRLAGDHEQFF
TGTGCAAGTCGCTTAGGTAGGCTAGCGGGAGACCATGAGCAGTTCTTC
>-|-|TRBJ2-2|TRBV30
CASDQGTGELFF
TGTGCCTCGGACCAGGGGACCGGGGAGCTGTTTTTT
>TRBD1|-|TRBJ1-1|TRBV4-2
CASSQNTGTVDTEAFF
TGTGCCAGCAGCCAGAACACAGGGACAGTGGACACTGAAGCTTTCTTT
>-|-|TRBJ2-3|TRBV11-3
CASSLDSGSTDTQYF
TGTGCCAGCAGCTTAGATTCAGGTAGCACAGATACGCAGTATTTT
>-|-|TRBJ1-6|TRBV4-1
CASSPSGFSPLHF
TGCGCCAGCAGCCCCTCCGGATTTTCACCCCTCCACTTT
>-|-|TRBJ2-7|TRBV30
CAWEETYEQYF
TGTGCCTGGGAGGAAACCTACGAGCAGTACTTC
>-|-|TRBJ1-2|TRBV28
CASSPPLLSYTF
TGTGCCAGCAGTCCGCCTCTGTTAAGCTACACCTTC
>TRBD1|-|TRBJ1-2|TRBV6-5
CASSPTGFGYTF
TGTGCCAGCAGCCCGACAGGGTTTGGCTACACCTTC
>-|-|TRBJ2-7|TRBV7-8
CASGASRGSYEQYF
TGTGCCAGCGGTGCTTCGAGAGGCTCTTACGAGCAGTACTTC
>-|-|TRBJ1-1|TRBV6-5
CASGYREYTEAFF
TGTGCCAGCGGTTACAGGGAGTACACTGAAGCTTTCTTT
>-|-|TRBJ2-7|TRBV21-1
CASSKRQETSGSEQYF
TGTGCCAGCAGCAAACGCCAAGAGACTAGCGGGAGCGAGCAGTACTTC
>-|medium-sized|TRBJ1-5|TRBV5-3
CARSLGQGNQPQHF
TGTGCCAGAAGCTTGGGACAGGGCAATCAGCCCCAGCATTTT
>-|once|TRBJ1-3|TRBV28
CASRGRYTIYF
TGTGCCAGCAGGGGCAGGTACACCATATATTTT
>-|few|TRBJ1-1|TRBV7-9
CASSLGGEAFF
TGTGCCAGCAGCTTAGGGGGAGAAGCTTTCTTT
>-|-|TRBJ1-5|TRBV7-8
CASSLEDSNQPQHF
TGTGCCAGCAGCTTAGAGGATAGCAATCAGCCCCAGCATTTT
>TRBD1|-|TRBJ2-2|TRBV5-1
CASSRLQGAGTGELFF
TGCGCCAGCAGCCGCCTACAGGGGGCGGGCACCGGGGAGCTGTTTTTT